The T cell receptor (beta chain) under discussion was sequenced for a study of identifying expanded T cells in peripheral blood. Whole-study results and caveats: Approximately two-week clone count variance significantly increased as total template count grew.

In regard to this clone: What it binds is not known.

The CDR3 runs to 14 residues. V gave up 4 bases and J gave up 5 bases; unmatched junction bases: 6. CDR1 SGHKS and CDR2 YYEKEE come from the germline V gene (reference sequence). No infections or other immune events were documented during collection. TCRdb keeps only in-frame clones here, not all; method: immunoSEQ multiplex PCR. The sample includes some 99,000 clones, 88% of them seen just once. Material: blood. This clonotype was obtained from a person aged 18 to 70 in good health. This chain uses TRBV5-5 with TRBJ1-3; 7 bases are a match to TRBD1. In DNA, the CDR3 is TGTGCCAGCAGCCCGGACAGGCTCCGAAACACCATATATTTT. It encodes CASSPDRLRNTIYF.